These 5 T cell receptor beta chains were all obtained from the same sample, sequenced in a study of cytomegalovirus exposure and HLA in healthy donors. Use of 60 Vbeta and 13 Jbeta primers characterized the PCR. The table came from immunoSEQ multiplex PCR; TCRdb's copy has only in-frame clones and leaves some out. Of about 140,000 clones in the sample, 75% to 80% were seen once. The sequenced sample was PBMCs. These receptors came from a female donor in good health and CMV-seronegative.

The sample holds a few counts of this clone. The chain employs TRBV6-5 and TRBJ2-7, with 8 nucleotides matching TRBD2. This CDR3 spans 13 amino acids. Germline CDR1 MNHEY, CDR2 SVGAGI. V was clipped by 5 bases and J by 9 bases; unmatched bases: 9. The CDR3, as DNA: TGTGCCAGCAGTCGAGGGGGGGGACTAGGGCAGTACTTC. It codes for CASSRGGGLGQYF.

This clone was seen at least ten times. The chain is built from TRBV6-6 and TRBJ2-5, with D uncertain. Trimming pared 3 bases from V and 1 base from J, leaving 15 bases between. Germline V gene lookup returns CDR1 MNHNY and CDR2 SVGAGI (reference sequence). The CDR3 sequence is 16 residues long. The CDR3, as DNA: TGTGCCAGCAGTTATTATTCCTTCGGCGGCCAAGAGACCCAGTACTTC. It yields the protein CASSYYSFGGQETQYF.

This chain connects TRBV11-3 to TRBJ1-2; TRBD1 might be the D (6 bases). V was shortened by 2 bases and J by 4 bases, with 20 bases between the two germline ends. Germline V gene sequence: CDR1 SGHNT, CDR2 YENEEA. This CDR3 spans 17 amino acids. Here the CDR3 DNA reads TGTGCCAGCAGCTTAAGGTTCAGGGGAAGGGCAGTCTATGGCTACACCTTC. Translating gives CASSLRFRGRAVYGYTF.

This CDR3 is CASSPKGQGYNEQFF. The CDR3 DNA reads as TGTGCCAGCAGCCCGAAGGGACAGGGCTACAATGAGCAGTTCTTC. V usage is TRBV11-3 and J usage is TRBJ2-1, with 9 bases fitting TRBD1. The CDR3 loop spans 15 amino acids. Germline V CDR1 and CDR2: SGHNT, YENEEA. Trimming took 5 bases from V and 3 from J; bases not matched to a gene: 5.

This clone turned up a few times. The rearrangement uses TRBV25-1 and TRBJ2-2; possibly TRBD1 for D (6 bases). Trimming took 3 bases from V and 5 from J, leaving 10 bases between them. Germline CDR1 is MGHDK and CDR2 is SYGVNS. The CDR3 is 14 amino acids. As DNA, the CDR3 is TGTGCCAGCAGTGACAGGGGCATGACCGGGGAGCTGTTTTTT. Translation: CASSDRGMTGELFF.